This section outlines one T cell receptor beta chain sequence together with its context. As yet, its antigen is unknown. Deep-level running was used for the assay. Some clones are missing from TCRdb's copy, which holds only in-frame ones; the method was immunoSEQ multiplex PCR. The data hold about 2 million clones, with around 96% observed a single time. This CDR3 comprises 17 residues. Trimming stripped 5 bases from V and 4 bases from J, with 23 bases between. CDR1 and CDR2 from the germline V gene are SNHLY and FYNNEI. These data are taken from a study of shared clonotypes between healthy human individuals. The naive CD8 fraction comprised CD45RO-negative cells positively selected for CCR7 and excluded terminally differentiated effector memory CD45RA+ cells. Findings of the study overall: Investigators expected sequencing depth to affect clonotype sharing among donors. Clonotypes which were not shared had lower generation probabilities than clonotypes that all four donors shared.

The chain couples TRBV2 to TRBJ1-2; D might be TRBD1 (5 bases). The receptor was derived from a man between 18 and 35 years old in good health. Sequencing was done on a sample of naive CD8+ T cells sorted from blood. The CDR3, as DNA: TGTGCCAGCAGTCAAGAGCCGTCGGAGGGGACGATCTATGGCTACACCTTC. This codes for CASSQEPSEGTIYGYTF.